Sequencing of this T cell receptor (beta chain) was carried out in a study of metastatic and nonmetastatic thyroid tumors. Turning to the study itself: Where malignant and benign thyroid patients were concerned, repertoires were compared across blood and tumor or nodule tissue.

No patient received treatment before thyroid surgery. Germline assignment: CDR1 SGHRS and CDR2 YFSETQ. V lost 1 base and J 5 bases, leaving 6 bases between the germline ends. This CDR3 comprises 13 residues. TCRdb reanalyzed the PCR reads with MiXCR. The sample includes around 4,100 clones, roughly a third of them seen just once. The clonotype comes from a female donor with papillary thyroid cancer or a benign thyroid nodule (not recorded which). Some clones in this sample may be carry-over from other donors' samples. The J gene is TRBJ2-2, the V gene TRBV5-1, with no clear D. Input material: adjacent normal tissue. The CDR3 loop is CASSLKPTGELFF. The CDR3 DNA reads TGCGCCAGCAGCTTGAAGCCGACCGGGGAGCTGTTTTTT. Complete variable domain (other parts from reference TRBV5-1 and TRBJ2-2): KAGVTQTPRYLIKTRGQQVTLSCSPISGHRSVSWYQQTPGQGLQFLFEYFSETQRNKGNFPGRFSGRQFSNSRSEMNVSTLELGDSALYLCASSLKPTGELFFGEGSRLTVL.